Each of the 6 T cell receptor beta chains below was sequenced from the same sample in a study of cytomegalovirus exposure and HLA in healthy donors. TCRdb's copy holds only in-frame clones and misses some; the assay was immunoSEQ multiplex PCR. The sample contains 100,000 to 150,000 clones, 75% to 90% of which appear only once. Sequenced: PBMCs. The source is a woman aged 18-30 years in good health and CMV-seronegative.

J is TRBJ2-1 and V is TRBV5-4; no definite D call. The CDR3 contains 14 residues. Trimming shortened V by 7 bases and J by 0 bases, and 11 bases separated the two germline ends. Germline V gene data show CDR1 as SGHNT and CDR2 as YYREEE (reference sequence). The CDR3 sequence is CASWAESSYNEQFF. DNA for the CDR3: TGTGCCAGCTGGGCCGAAAGCTCCTACAATGAGCAGTTCTTC. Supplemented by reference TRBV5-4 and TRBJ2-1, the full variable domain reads ETGVTQSPTHLIKTRGQQVTLRCSSQSGHNTVSWYQQALGQGPQFIFQYYREEENGRGNFPPRFSGLQFPNYSSELNVNALELDDSALYLCASWAESSYNEQFFGPGTRLTVL.

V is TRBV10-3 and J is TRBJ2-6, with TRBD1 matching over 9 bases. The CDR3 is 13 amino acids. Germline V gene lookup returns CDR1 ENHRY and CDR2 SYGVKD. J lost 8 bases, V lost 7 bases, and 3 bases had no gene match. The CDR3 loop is CAIMGQGTNVLTF. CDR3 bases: TGTGCCATCATGGGACAGGGAACCAACGTCCTGACTTTC.

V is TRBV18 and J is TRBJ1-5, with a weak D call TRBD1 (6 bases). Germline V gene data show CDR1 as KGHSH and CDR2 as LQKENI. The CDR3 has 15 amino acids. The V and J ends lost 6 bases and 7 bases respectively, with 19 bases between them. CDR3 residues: CASSPPWGGLQPQHF. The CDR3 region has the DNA TGTGCCAGCTCGCCCCCCTGGGGGGGCCTCCAGCCCCAGCATTTT. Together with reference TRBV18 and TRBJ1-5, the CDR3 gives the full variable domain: NAGVMQNPRHLVRRRGQEARLRCSPMKGHSHVYWYRQLPEEGLKFMVYLQKENIIDESGMPKERFSAEFPKEGPSILRIQQVVRGDSAAYFCASSPPWGGLQPQHFGDGTRLSIL.

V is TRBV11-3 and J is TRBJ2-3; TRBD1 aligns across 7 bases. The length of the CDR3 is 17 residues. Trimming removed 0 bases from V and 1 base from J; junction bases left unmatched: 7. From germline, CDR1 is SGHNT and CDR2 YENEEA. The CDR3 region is CASSLEVLGGGTDTQYF. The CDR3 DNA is TGTGCCAGCAGCTTAGAAGTATTAGGGGGCGGCACAGATACGCAGTATTTT.

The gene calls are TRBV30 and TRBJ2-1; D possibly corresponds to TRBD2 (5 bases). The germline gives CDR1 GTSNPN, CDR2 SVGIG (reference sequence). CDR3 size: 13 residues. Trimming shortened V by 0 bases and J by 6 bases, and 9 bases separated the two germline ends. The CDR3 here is CAWSVGSANEQFF. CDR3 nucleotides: TGTGCCTGGAGTGTAGGTAGCGCCAATGAGCAGTTCTTC.

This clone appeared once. The CDR3 nucleotides are TGTGCCAGCAGTGAAGGGACAGGGGCCCCCTACGAGCAGTACTTC. It encodes CASSEGTGAPYEQYF. The rearrangement links TRBV6-1 to TRBJ2-7; 9 nucleotides align to TRBD1. V was clipped by 1 base and J by 2 bases; unmatched bases: 3. This CDR3 region has 15 residues. CDR1 and CDR2 (germline): MNHNS, SASEGT.